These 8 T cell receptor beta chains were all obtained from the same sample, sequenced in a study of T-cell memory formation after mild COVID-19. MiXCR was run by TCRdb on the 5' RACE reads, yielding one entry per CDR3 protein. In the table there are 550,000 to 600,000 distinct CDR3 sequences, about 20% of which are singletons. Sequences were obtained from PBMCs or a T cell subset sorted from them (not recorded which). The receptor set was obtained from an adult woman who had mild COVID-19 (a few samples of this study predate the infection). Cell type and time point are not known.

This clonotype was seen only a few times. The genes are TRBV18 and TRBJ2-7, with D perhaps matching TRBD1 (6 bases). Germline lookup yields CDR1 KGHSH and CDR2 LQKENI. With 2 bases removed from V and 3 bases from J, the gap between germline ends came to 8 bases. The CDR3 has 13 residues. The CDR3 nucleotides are TGTGCCAGCTCACCAAACAGGGACTACGAGCAGTACTTC. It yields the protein CASSPNRDYEQYF.

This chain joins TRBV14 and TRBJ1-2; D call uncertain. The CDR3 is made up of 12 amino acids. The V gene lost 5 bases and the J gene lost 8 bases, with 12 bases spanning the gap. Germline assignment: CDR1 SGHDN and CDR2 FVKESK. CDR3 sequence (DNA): TGTGCCAGCAGCACCACGAGGGCCGGCTACACCTTC. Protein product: CASSTTRAGYTF.

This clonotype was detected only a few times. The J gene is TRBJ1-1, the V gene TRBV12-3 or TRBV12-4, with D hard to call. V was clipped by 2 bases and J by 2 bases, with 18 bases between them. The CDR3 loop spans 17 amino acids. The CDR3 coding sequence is TGTGCCAGCAGTTTACTGGTACAGCTATATCTAAACACTGAAGCTTTCTTT. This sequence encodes CASSLLVQLYLNTEAFF.

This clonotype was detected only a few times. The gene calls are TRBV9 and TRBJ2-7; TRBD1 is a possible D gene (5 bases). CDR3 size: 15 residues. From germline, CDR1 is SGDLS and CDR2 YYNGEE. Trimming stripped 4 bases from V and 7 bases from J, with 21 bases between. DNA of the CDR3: TGTGCCAGCAGCCCCGGAGCGACAGTGACCCAAGAGCAGTACTTC. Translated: CASSPGATVTQEQYF.

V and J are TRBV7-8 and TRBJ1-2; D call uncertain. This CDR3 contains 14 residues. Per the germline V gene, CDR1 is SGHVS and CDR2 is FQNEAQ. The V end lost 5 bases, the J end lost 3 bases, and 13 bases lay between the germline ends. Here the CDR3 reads CASSASVGDYGYTF. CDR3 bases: TGTGCCAGCAGCGCCTCGGTGGGTGACTATGGCTACACCTTC. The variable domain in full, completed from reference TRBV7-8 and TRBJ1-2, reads GAGVSQSPRYKVAKRGQDVALRCDPISGHVSLFWYQQALGQGPEFLTYFQNEAQLDKSGLPSDRFFAERPEGSVSTLKIQRTQQEDSAVYLCASSASVGDYGYTFGSGTRLTVV.

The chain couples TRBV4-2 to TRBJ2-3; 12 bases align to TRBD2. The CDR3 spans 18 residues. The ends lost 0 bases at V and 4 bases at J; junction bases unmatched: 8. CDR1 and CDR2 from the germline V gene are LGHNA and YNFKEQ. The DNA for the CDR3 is TGTGCCAGCAGCCAAGATTCCTCTTCTAGCGGGAGGGCAGATACGCAGTATTTT. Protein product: CASSQDSSSSGRADTQYF.

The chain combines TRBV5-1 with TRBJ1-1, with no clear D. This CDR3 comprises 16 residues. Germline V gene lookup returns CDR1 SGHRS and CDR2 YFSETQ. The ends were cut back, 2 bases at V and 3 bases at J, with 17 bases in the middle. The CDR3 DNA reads TGCGCCAGCAGCTTAAGGACCGACCAGTTATACACTGAAGCTTTCTTT. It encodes CASSLRTDQLYTEAFF.

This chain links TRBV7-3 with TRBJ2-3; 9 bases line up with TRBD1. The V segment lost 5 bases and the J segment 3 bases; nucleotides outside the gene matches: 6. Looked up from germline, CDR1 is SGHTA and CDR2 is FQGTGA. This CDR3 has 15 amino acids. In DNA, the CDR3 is TGTGCCAGCAGCCCGAGGACAGGGGAGACAGATACGCAGTATTTT. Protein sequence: CASSPRTGETDTQYF.